This passage covers 22 T cell receptor beta chains from one sample sequenced in a study of blood T cells in healthy people across ages. Through a sample-barcoded 5' primer and a J-beta primer mix, a second PCR was run for 7 to 11 cycles. Each CDR3 protein is one row after TCRdb ran MiXCR on the 5' RACE reads. The sample consists of hundreds of thousands of distinct CDR3 sequences, under 55% of them appearing once. The sequenced sample was blood. Receptor source: an elderly man in good health.

This chain uses TRBV29-1 with TRBJ2-5, with D perhaps TRBD2 (5 bases). Trimming left V 4 bases short and J 5 bases short, with 11 bases between. The CDR3 is 12 amino acids. The germline CDR1 and CDR2 sequences are SQVTM and ANQGSEA. CDR3 in amino acids: CSVAGDRETQYF. The CDR3 DNA reads as TGCAGCGTTGCCGGGGATAGGGAGACCCAGTACTTC.

The V gene is TRBV2, the J gene TRBJ2-7; 9 bases fit TRBD2. The trim removed 7 bases at V and 7 bases at J, leaving 8 bases unmatched. The CDR3 totals 13 residues. The germline gives CDR1 SNHLY, CDR2 FYNNEI. For the CDR3, the DNA is TGTGCCAGCAAGCGACTAGCGGACAATGAGCAGTACTTC. Its protein is CASKRLADNEQYF.

This clonotype was observed a few times. This chain joins TRBV29-1 and TRBJ1-4; D unresolved. The CDR3 totals 11 residues. V lost 4 bases and J 8 bases, leaving 8 bases between the germline ends. In germline, CDR1 is SQVTM, CDR2 ANQGSEA. The DNA of the CDR3 is TGCAGCGTTGGGTCGCCCGAAAAACTGTTTTTT. Protein product: CSVGSPEKLFF.

This clonotype was seen only a few times. V and J are TRBV7-2 and TRBJ1-2; D is ambiguous. V lost 1 base and J lost 0, with 12 bases in between. The CDR3 consists of 16 residues. Per the germline V gene, CDR1 is SGHTA and CDR2 is FQGNSA. The CDR3 is CASSLEAVPPNYGYTF. The CDR3 DNA is TGTGCCAGCAGCTTAGAGGCAGTTCCTCCTAACTATGGCTACACCTTC.

Comment on this clonotype: At one boundary the junction diverges from the germline segment, which might be a read error. This chain joins TRBV7-9 and TRBJ1-3; D possibly corresponds to TRBD1 (5 bases). There are 13 residues in the CDR3. CDR1 and CDR2 (germline): SEHNR, FQNEAQ (reference sequence). The CDR3 DNA is TGTGCCAGCAGCCTGGGACTAGGAAACGCCATATATTTT. It encodes CASSLGLGNAIYF.

The CDR3, as DNA: TGTGCCTGGAGTGGTAATATGTACTACGAGCAGTACTTC. As protein: CAWSGNMYYEQYF. The gene calls are TRBV30 and TRBJ2-7; D gene uncertain. V was cut by 1 base and J by 3 bases, with 10 bases left in between. This CDR3 is built from 13 residues. Germline V gives CDR1 GTSNPN, CDR2 SVGIG (reference sequence).

This chain joins TRBV2 and TRBJ2-1, with 10 bases aligning to TRBD2. Germline values: CDR1 SNHLY, CDR2 FYNNEI. With V trimmed by 5 bases and J by 4 bases, 5 bases remained unmatched. There are 15 residues in the CDR3. The CDR3 region is CASSRSTSGYNEQFF. Here the CDR3 DNA reads TGTGCCAGCAGTCGTTCGACTAGCGGGTACAATGAGCAGTTCTTC.

V gene TRBV28 combines with J gene TRBJ2-7; a possible D gene is TRBD2 (6 bases). Germline-derived CDR1 and CDR2 are MDHEN and SYDVKM. Trimming removed 11 bases from V and 7 bases from J, with 15 bases in between. The length of the CDR3 is 11 residues. The CDR3 sequence is CAVGGNDEQYF. CDR3 sequence (DNA): TGTGCCGTTGGAGGGAATGATGAGCAGTACTTC.

As DNA, the CDR3 is TGTGCCAGCAGTCCCGGGACCGCGGGGGACGAGCAGTACTTC. It encodes CASSPGTAGDEQYF. The V call is TRBV4-2, the J call TRBJ2-5; TRBD2 matches 7 bases. The J call is in doubt because the DNA end fits TRBJ2-7 better. CDR1 is LGHNA, CDR2 YNFKEQ, per germline. This CDR3 has 14 residues.

This sequence joins TRBV10-3 and TRBJ2-7, with 9 positions matching TRBD2. Germline assignment: CDR1 ENHRY and CDR2 SYGVKD. The CDR3 is 14 amino acids. The trim removed 4 bases at V and 3 bases at J, leaving 4 bases unmatched. CDR3: CAISALAGVYEQYF. CDR3 nucleotides: TGTGCCATCAGTGCGTTAGCGGGAGTCTACGAGCAGTACTTC.

The V gene is TRBV20-1, the J gene TRBJ1-5, with D perhaps TRBD1 (6 bases). Germline V gene sequence: CDR1 DFQATT, CDR2 SNEGSKA (reference sequence). The CDR3 has 14 residues. The germline V and J ends were trimmed by 4 bases and 1 base, with 11 bases remaining between them. The CDR3 coding sequence is TGCAGTGCTAAAACAGGGTTGAGCAATCAGCCCCAGCATTTT. Encoded protein: CSAKTGLSNQPQHF.

This clonotype came up a few times. This sequence joins TRBV5-1 and TRBJ2-1, with 9 bases that match TRBD2. Germline trimming cut 7 bases from V and 4 bases from J; bases unmatched to any gene: 12. This CDR3 has 16 residues. Germline loops: CDR1 SGHRS, CDR2 YFSETQ. The CDR3 reads CASSEDGSGGYNEQFF. The CDR3 region has the DNA TGCGCCAGCTCCGAGGACGGCAGCGGGGGGTACAATGAGCAGTTCTTC.

The V and J genes are TRBV6-2 or TRBV6-3 and TRBJ2-5; TRBD2 aligns across 7 bases. This CDR3 contains 18 residues. The V and J ends lost 2 bases and 11 bases, in that order; junction bases with no gene match: 23. In germline, CDR1 is MNHEY, CDR2 SVGEGT. CDR3 residues: CASSYPGYALVRPREQYF. The CDR3 region has the DNA TGTGCCAGCAGTTACCCGGGGTATGCGTTGGTGCGGCCGCGGGAGCAGTACTTC.

Only a few counts were recorded for this clonotype. The chain links TRBV7-2 to TRBJ2-1; TRBD1 matches 7 bases. V shed 4 bases, J shed 4 bases, and the junction held 4 bases outside the gene matches. Germline-derived CDR1 and CDR2 are SGHTA and FQGNSA. There are 14 residues in the CDR3. CDR3 protein: CASSYTGVYNEQFF. The CDR3 nucleotides are TGTGCCAGCAGCTATACAGGGGTGTACAATGAGCAGTTCTTC.

The rearrangement uses TRBV20-1 and TRBJ2-4; D is perhaps TRBD1 or TRBD2 (6 bases each). TRBJ2-7 explains the end of the DNA better; the J call may be wrong. The CDR3 runs to 14 residues. Germline V gene data show CDR1 as DFQATT and CDR2 as SNEGSKA (reference sequence). This CDR3 is CSATWGARTYEQYF. CDR3 bases: TGCAGTGCCACCTGGGGGGCCCGCACCTACGAGCAGTACTTC.

This clonotype was picked up many times. This chain uses TRBV7-9 with TRBJ2-7, with D unclear. The CDR3 extends over 14 amino acids. The ends were cut back, 5 bases at V and 2 bases at J, with 13 bases in the middle. Germline-derived CDR1 and CDR2 are SEHNR and FQNEAQ (reference sequence). CDR3: CASSHPNRPYEQYF. As DNA, the CDR3 is TGTGCCAGCAGCCACCCTAACCGTCCCTACGAGCAGTACTTC.

This clonotype was observed a handful of times. This sequence joins TRBV29-1 and TRBJ1-2; no clear D gene. V was cut by 7 bases and J by 4 bases, with 13 bases left in between. Looked up from germline, CDR1 is SQVTM and CDR2 is ANQGSEA. CDR3 length equals 12 residues. The chain's CDR3 is CSAQRETYGYTF. CDR3 sequence (DNA): TGCAGCGCCCAAAGGGAAACCTATGGCTACACCTTC.

This clonotype was seen a handful of times. CDR3 bases: TGTGCCAGCACTCTCCCTGGGAGCCCGTCCTACGAGCAGTACTTC. This codes for CASTLPGSPSYEQYF. The chain is built from TRBV7-9 and TRBJ2-7, with a weak D call TRBD2 (5 bases). CDR3 length equals 15 residues. The germline V and J ends were trimmed by 7 bases and 1 base, with 17 bases remaining between them. Germline loops: CDR1 SEHNR, CDR2 FQNEAQ (reference sequence).

The chain recombines TRBV7-2 with TRBJ1-1; 8 nucleotides line up with TRBD1. The V segment lost 5 bases and the J segment 6 bases; nucleotides outside the gene matches: 11. Per the germline V gene, CDR1 is SGHTA and CDR2 is FQGNSA. The CDR3 is 15 residues long. In nucleotides, the CDR3 is TGTGCCAGCAGCCTACAAGCGGGACAGGCCCCTGAAGCTTTCTTT. It encodes CASSLQAGQAPEAFF.

Only a few counts were recorded for this clonotype. This chain joins TRBV29-1 and TRBJ2-1, with 9 nucleotides matching TRBD1. CDR3 length equals 16 residues. Germline V gene data show CDR1 as SQVTM and CDR2 as ANQGSEA. After removal of 0 bases from V and 1 base from J, the junction contained 4 bases not matched to a gene. The CDR3 region has the DNA TGCAGCGTTGAAGATAGGGACAGGGCTTCCTACAATGAGCAGTTCTTC. Translated: CSVEDRDRASYNEQFF.

This clonotype was detected a few times. The V call is TRBV6-6, the J call TRBJ2-1; 10 positions agree with TRBD2. V shed 2 bases, J shed 9 bases, and the junction held 7 bases outside the gene matches. Germline lookup yields CDR1 MNHNY and CDR2 SVGAGI (reference sequence). The CDR3 has 15 residues. CDR3 in DNA: TGTGCCAGCAGTTACACTAGCGGGACGGGAGGTGAGCAGTTCTTC. Its translation is CASSYTSGTGGEQFF.

The chain recombines TRBV30 with TRBJ2-5; TRBD2 is a possible D gene (5 bases). The CDR3 length is 10 residues. Germline CDR1 is GTSNPN and CDR2 is SVGIG (reference sequence). V was trimmed by 2 bases and J by 9 bases, leaving 7 bases between them. The CDR3 sequence: CAWSRGSQYF. Here the CDR3 DNA reads TGTGCCTGGAGTCGCGGGTCCCAGTACTTC. The entire variable domain, with the rest obtained from reference TRBV30 and TRBJ2-5, is as follows: SQTIHQWPATLVQPVGSPLSLECTVEGTSNPNLYWYRQAAGRGLQLLFYSVGIGQISSEVPQNLSASRPQDRQFILSSKKLLLSDSGFYLCAWSRGSQYFGPGTRLLVL.